This TCR beta chain comes out of a study of cytomegalovirus exposure and HLA in healthy donors. Study summary: Earlier results showed some 120 million unique TCR beta sequences derived from about 179 million T cells.

The primer mix had 60 Vbeta and 13 Jbeta primers. Here immunoSEQ multiplex PCR was the method, and the copy in TCRdb shows in-frame clones only, minus some. Recorded for this sample: 45,000 to 60,000 clones. On this clone itself: Its matching antigen is unknown.

V was pared by 0 bases and J by 7 bases, with 9 bases between. The CDR3 sequence is 13 residues long. Per the germline V gene, CDR1 is MNHNS and CDR2 is SASEGT. General study findings and limits: Rare TCR sequences dominated, though some public TCRs recurred in many donors.

The donors gave bone marrow, and they were healthy. The sample was PBMCs. The chain links TRBV6-1 to TRBJ2-5, with D tentatively TRBD2 (6 bases). The source of this sequence is a male donor in good health and CMV-seronegative. As DNA, the CDR3 is TGTGCCAGCAGTGAAGCGGGACTCCGGACCCAGTACTTC. Its translation: CASSEAGLRTQYF.